This entry lists 27 T cell receptor beta chains sequenced from one sample in a study of blood T cell repertoires in COVID-19. Sequencing used immunoSEQ multiplex PCR; TCRdb keeps in-frame clones, though not all of them. The sample yields approximately 400,000 clones, 81% seen once. Source material: peripheral blood. The receptors derive from a human donor with acute or convalescent COVID-19. The donor label of this sample is uncertain.

The chain uses TRBV9 and TRBJ2-2, with D maybe TRBD2 (6 bases). The V gene lost 3 bases and the J gene lost 3 bases, with 9 bases spanning the gap. Germline CDR1 and CDR2: SGDLS and YYNGEE. The CDR3 consists of 14 residues. CDR3 in amino acids: CASSGPGDTGELFF. CDR3 coding DNA: TGTGCCAGCAGCGGGCCGGGGGACACCGGGGAGCTGTTTTTT.

This chain joins TRBV5-5 and TRBJ2-2; 8 nucleotides align to TRBD1. After removal of 2 bases from V and 1 base from J, the junction contained 7 bases not matched to a gene. Germline V CDR1 and CDR2: SGHKS, YYEKEE (reference sequence). The CDR3 has 17 residues. The CDR3 spells CASSFPPGQGNTGELFF. For the CDR3, the DNA is TGTGCCAGCAGCTTCCCCCCCGGACAGGGGAACACCGGGGAGCTGTTTTTT.

The chain links TRBV7-9 to TRBJ2-7, with a weak D call TRBD1 (5 bases). Trimming took off 2 bases at V and 4 bases at J, with 9 bases between the two ends. CDR1 is SEHNR, CDR2 FQNEAQ, per germline (reference sequence). This CDR3 has 13 residues. The CDR3 loop is CASSLTGPYEQYF. The CDR3 coding sequence is TGTGCCAGCAGCTTAACAGGCCCTTACGAGCAGTACTTC. Looking up the rest from reference TRBV7-9 and TRBJ2-7 gives the full variable domain: DTGVSQNPRHKITKRGQNVTFRCDPISEHNRLYWYRQTLGQGPEFLTYFQNEAQLEKSRLLSDRFSAERPKGSFSTLEIQRTEQGDSAMYLCASSLTGPYEQYFGPGTRLTVT.

To note about this clone: This sample also contains other DNA sequences that code for the same CDR3. The V call is TRBV5-6, the J call TRBJ2-5; D is unresolved. Germline loops: CDR1 SGHDT, CDR2 YYEEEE. This CDR3 comprises 13 residues. With 0 bases removed from V and 2 bases from J, the gap between germline ends came to 5 bases. This chain's CDR3 is CASSLAVQETQYF. CDR3 nucleotide sequence: TGTGCCAGCAGCTTGGCAGTACAAGAGACCCAGTACTTC.

The genes are TRBV5-4 and TRBJ2-3, with 7 bases identical to TRBD2. V lost 4 bases and J lost 1; bases outside the gene matches: 6. Germline values: CDR1 SGHNT, CDR2 YYREEE (reference sequence). This CDR3 has 15 amino acids. CDR3 residues: CASSQRDYRTDTQYF. CDR3 in DNA: TGTGCCAGCAGCCAGAGGGACTACCGCACAGATACGCAGTATTTT.

The rearrangement joins TRBV30 to TRBJ1-2; D is unclear. V lost 2 bases and J lost 4, with 11 bases in between. The CDR3 consists of 13 residues. Germline V gene lookup returns CDR1 GTSNPN and CDR2 SVGIG (reference sequence). This CDR3 reads CAWSLAVSYGYTF. CDR3 DNA: TGTGCCTGGAGTTTAGCGGTTTCCTATGGCTACACCTTC.

This clone occurred a few times. V and J are TRBV19 and TRBJ2-2; 9 bases align to TRBD2. The CDR3 covers 17 residues. J was trimmed by 0 bases and V by 3 bases; bases with no gene match: 5. The V gene's germline CDR1 is LNHDA and CDR2 SQIVND (reference sequence). DNA for the CDR3: TGTGCCAGTAGTATTGGCGGGGGGGCGGCGAACACCGGGGAGCTGTTTTTT. Amino acid sequence: CASSIGGGAANTGELFF.

The chain is built from TRBV7-8 and TRBJ1-1, with no clear D. This CDR3 has 14 amino acids. Germline V gene data show CDR1 as SGHVS and CDR2 as FQNEAQ. Trimming took 5 bases from V and 0 from J, leaving 10 bases between them. Here the CDR3 reads CASSNSRVNTEAFF. The CDR3 DNA sequence: TGTGCCAGCAGCAATAGCCGGGTGAACACTGAAGCTTTCTTT.

This chain joins TRBV6-5 and TRBJ2-1; a weak D match, TRBD2 (6 bases). This CDR3 is 15 amino acids long. V dropped 6 bases and J dropped 3 bases, with 15 bases sitting between them. CDR1 is MNHEY and CDR2 is SVGAGI in the germline V gene. CDR3 amino acids: CASSHRLGGYNEQFF. The CDR3 DNA is TGTGCCAGCAGCCACCGCCTCGGGGGCTACAATGAGCAGTTCTTC.

The CDR3 DNA reads TGTGCCAGCAGTAATTTAGGGGGTAATGAAAAACTGTTTTTT. Its translation: CASSNLGGNEKLFF. The J gene is TRBJ1-4, the V gene TRBV6-5, with D possibly matching TRBD1 (6 bases). CDR3 size: 14 residues. The germline V and J ends were trimmed by 5 bases and 4 bases, with 11 bases remaining between them. CDR1 is MNHEY, CDR2 SVGAGI, per germline.

The chain has TRBV2 and TRBJ2-7; D remains ambiguous. CDR1 SNHLY and CDR2 FYNNEI come from the germline V gene. CDR3 length: 12 amino acids. Trimming pared 7 bases from V and 3 bases from J, leaving 10 bases between. CDR3: CASTPTHYEQYF. The CDR3 bases are TGTGCCAGCACCCCTACCCACTACGAGCAGTACTTC.

The CDR3 spells CASSLVGDRAGDEQYF. The CDR3 DNA follows: TGCGCCAGCAGCTTGGTCGGGGACAGGGCCGGGGACGAGCAGTACTTC. The chain uses TRBV5-1 and TRBJ2-7; TRBD1 aligns across 9 bases. Unmatched junction bases numbered 9, after V lost 0 bases and J lost 5 bases. Per the germline V gene, CDR1 is SGHRS and CDR2 is YFSETQ. The CDR3 covers 16 residues.

In regard to this clone: Different DNA sequences within this sample yield the same CDR3. The chain employs TRBV7-9 and TRBJ1-1, with D unclear. The germline V gene has CDR1 SEHNR and CDR2 FQNEAQ (reference sequence). V shed 1 base and J shed 1 base, with 4 bases lying between them. The CDR3 sequence is 13 residues long. The CDR3 reads CASSLDRNTEAFF. The CDR3 DNA follows: TGTGCCAGCAGCTTAGACAGGAACACTGAAGCTTTCTTT.

The V gene is TRBV18, the J gene TRBJ2-7; 7 nucleotides match TRBD2. Germline V gives CDR1 KGHSH, CDR2 LQKENI. There are 14 residues in the CDR3. V shed 4 bases, J shed 5 bases, and the junction held 8 bases outside the gene matches. DNA of the CDR3: TGTGCCAGCTCACTAAGCGGGAACACTAACGAGCAGTACTTC. Translation gives CASSLSGNTNEQYF. The full variable domain, with the rest looked up from reference TRBV18 and TRBJ2-7, is NAGVMQNPRHLVRRRGQEARLRCSPMKGHSHVYWYRQLPEEGLKFMVYLQKENIIDESGMPKERFSAEFPKEGPSILRIQQVVRGDSAAYFCASSLSGNTNEQYFGPGTRLTVT.

J is TRBJ2-7 and V is TRBV18, with TRBD2 as a possible D gene (5 bases). V shed 4 bases and J shed 2 bases, with 12 bases lying between them. The CDR3 extends over 14 amino acids. Germline values: CDR1 KGHSH, CDR2 LQKENI. The CDR3 region is CASSRSGVAYEQYF. CDR3 nucleotide sequence: TGTGCCAGCTCACGGTCCGGGGTCGCCTACGAGCAGTACTTC.

This chain links TRBV28 with TRBJ1-5; D unclear. Deletions cut 3 bases from V and 7 bases from J, with 10 bases between. The CDR3 length is 13 residues. The germline CDR1 and CDR2 sequences are MDHEN and SYDVKM. The DNA of the CDR3 is TGTGCCAGCAGTTTTCAGGTACGCCAGCCCCAGCATTTT. Translated, it gives CASSFQVRQPQHF.

V usage is TRBV3-1 (or the pseudogene TRBV3-2) and J usage is TRBJ2-7, with D possibly being TRBD2 (6 bases). Germline assignment: CDR1 LGHDT and CDR2 YNNKEL (reference sequence). The CDR3 has 13 residues. The V and J ends lost 2 bases and 5 bases respectively, with 10 bases between them. CDR3 region: CASSQMGLHEQYF. CDR3 nucleotide sequence: TGTGCCAGCAGCCAAATGGGACTTCACGAGCAGTACTTC.

The chain uses TRBV4-1 and TRBJ1-5; 9 nucleotides agree with TRBD1. The ends lost 3 bases at V and 6 bases at J; junction bases unmatched: 12. Germline V gene lookup returns CDR1 MGHRA and CDR2 YSYEKL. The CDR3 loop spans 17 amino acids. The CDR3 is CASSHGPGTGTGQPQHF. CDR3 nucleotide sequence: TGCGCCAGCAGCCATGGACCCGGGACAGGGACGGGTCAGCCCCAGCATTTT.

This clone was seen just once. This chain connects TRBV11-2 to TRBJ2-2; D unresolved. This CDR3 spans 13 amino acids. The germline CDR1 and CDR2 sequences are SGHAT and FQNNGV. The germline V and J ends were trimmed by 5 bases and 5 bases, with 9 bases remaining between them. The CDR3 sequence is CASSLTFTGELFF. The CDR3 DNA is TGTGCCAGCAGCCTAACTTTTACCGGGGAGCTGTTTTTT.

The chain links TRBV23-1 to TRBJ2-7, with D hard to call. TRBV23-1 is assigned to the ORF class and has an uncertain function. This CDR3 region has 10 residues. Between the trimmed V and J ends, which lost 4 bases and 5 bases, there was a span of 3 bases. The DNA for the CDR3 is TGCGCCAGCAGTCCTAACGAGCAGTACTTC. It encodes CASSPNEQYF.

The chain uses TRBV7-8 and TRBJ2-1; 11 nucleotides agree with TRBD2. The CDR3 runs to 16 residues. V dropped 5 bases and J dropped 3; count of bases not matched to a gene: 6. Germline lookup yields CDR1 SGHVS and CDR2 FQNEAQ. In nucleotides, the CDR3 is TGTGCCAGCAGCCCTATCACTAGCGGGGGCTACAATGAGCAGTTCTTC. Translating it yields CASSPITSGGYNEQFF.

This rearrangement joins TRBV6-2 or TRBV6-3 to TRBJ1-1; no firm D call. The germline V gene has CDR1 MNHEY and CDR2 SVGEGT. V was cut by 1 base and J by 6 bases, with 9 bases left in between. CDR3 length equals 13 residues. The CDR3 DNA sequence: TGTGCCAGCAGTTACTTAGCTTTGGCTGAAGCTTTCTTT. Amino acid sequence: CASSYLALAEAFF.

The V and J genes are TRBV11-2 and TRBJ2-7; 7 bases fit TRBD2. This CDR3 contains 13 residues. V shed 3 bases, J shed 5 bases, and the junction held 4 bases outside the gene matches. Germline V CDR1 and CDR2: SGHAT, FQNNGV. The CDR3 nucleotides read TGTGCCAGCAGCTTCGGGGGGAACCACGAGCAGTACTTC. This translates into CASSFGGNHEQYF.

This chain connects TRBV19 to TRBJ2-1; D is perhaps TRBD2 (5 bases). The V and J ends lost 1 base and 7 bases respectively, with 11 bases between them. The CDR3 runs 14 residues. Germline assignment: CDR1 LNHDA and CDR2 SQIVND (reference sequence). The CDR3 DNA is TGTGCCAGTAGTATAGGGACTGGGGTGAATGAGCAGTTCTTC. Protein sequence: CASSIGTGVNEQFF.

J is TRBJ1-5 and V is TRBV4-1, with D maybe TRBD1 (5 bases). CDR3 size: 17 residues. The germline V gene encodes CDR1 MGHRA and CDR2 YSYEKL. Trimming took off 0 bases at V and 3 bases at J, with 15 bases between the two ends. CDR3 DNA: TGCGCCAGCAGCCAAGATTTTACAGCGGGGGTCAATCAGCCCCAGCATTTT. Amino acids: CASSQDFTAGVNQPQHF.

In this sample, this clone turned up a few times. In nucleotides, the CDR3 is TGTGCCAGCAGTTACTCGGGCGTGAAGGGACAGGGGGCACCTTTCTTT. This sequence encodes CASSYSGVKGQGAPFF. The chain joins TRBV6-5 to TRBJ1-1, with 12 nucleotides matching TRBD1. Unmatched junction bases numbered 11, after V lost 0 bases and J lost 12 bases. The CDR3 is 16 residues long. Per the germline V gene, CDR1 is MNHEY and CDR2 is SVGAGI.

The J gene is TRBJ1-2, the V gene TRBV20-1; tentative D call: TRBD1 (5 bases). There are 11 residues in the CDR3. In germline, CDR1 is DFQATT, CDR2 SNEGSKA (reference sequence). With 3 bases removed from V and 8 bases from J, the gap between germline ends came to 10 bases. The CDR3 DNA reads TGCAGTGCTAGTGGGGGAGAGGGCTACACCTTC. Residues: CSASGGEGYTF.